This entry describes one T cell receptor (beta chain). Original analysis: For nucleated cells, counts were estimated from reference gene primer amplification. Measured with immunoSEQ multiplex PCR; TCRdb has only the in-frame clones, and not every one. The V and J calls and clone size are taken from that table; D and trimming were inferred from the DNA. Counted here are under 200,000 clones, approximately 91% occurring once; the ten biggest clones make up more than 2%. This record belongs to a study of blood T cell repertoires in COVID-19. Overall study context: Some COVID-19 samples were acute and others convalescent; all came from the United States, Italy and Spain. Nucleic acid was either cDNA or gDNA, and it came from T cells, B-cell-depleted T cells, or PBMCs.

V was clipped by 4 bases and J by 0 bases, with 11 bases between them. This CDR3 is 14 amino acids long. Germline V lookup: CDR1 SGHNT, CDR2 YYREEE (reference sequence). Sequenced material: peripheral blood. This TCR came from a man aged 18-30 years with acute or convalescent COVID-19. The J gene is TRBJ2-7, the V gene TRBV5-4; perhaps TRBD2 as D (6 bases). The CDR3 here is CASSRDSSSYEQYF. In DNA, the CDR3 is TGTGCCAGCAGCCGGGACTCTAGCTCCTACGAGCAGTACTTC.